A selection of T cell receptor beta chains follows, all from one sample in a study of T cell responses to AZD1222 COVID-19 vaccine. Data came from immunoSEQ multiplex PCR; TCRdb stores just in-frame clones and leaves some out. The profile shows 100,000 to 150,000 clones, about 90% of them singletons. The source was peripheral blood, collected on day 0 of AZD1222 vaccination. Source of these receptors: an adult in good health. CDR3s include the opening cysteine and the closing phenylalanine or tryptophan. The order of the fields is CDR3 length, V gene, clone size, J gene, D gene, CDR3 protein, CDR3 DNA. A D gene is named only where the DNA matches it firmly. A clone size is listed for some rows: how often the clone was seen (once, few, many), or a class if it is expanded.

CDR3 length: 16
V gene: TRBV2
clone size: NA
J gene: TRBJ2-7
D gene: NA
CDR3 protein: CASSERRVRGSYEQYF
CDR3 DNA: TGTGCCAGCAGTGAAAGGAGGGTGCGGGGTTCCTACGAGCAGTACTTC

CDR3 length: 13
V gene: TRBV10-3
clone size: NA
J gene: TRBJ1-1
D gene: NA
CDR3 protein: CAISEAGASEAFF
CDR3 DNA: TGTGCCATCAGTGAGGCAGGGGCTTCTGAAGCTTTCTTT

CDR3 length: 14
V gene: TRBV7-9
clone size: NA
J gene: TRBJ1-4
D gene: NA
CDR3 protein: CASSSGLRKEKLFF
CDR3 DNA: TGTGCCAGCAGTTCAGGGTTGAGGAAGGAAAAACTGTTTTTT

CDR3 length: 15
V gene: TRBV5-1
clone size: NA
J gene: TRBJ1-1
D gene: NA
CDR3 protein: CASSLTGKGNTEAFF
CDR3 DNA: TGCGCCAGCAGCTTGACAGGGAAAGGGAACACTGAAGCTTTCTTT

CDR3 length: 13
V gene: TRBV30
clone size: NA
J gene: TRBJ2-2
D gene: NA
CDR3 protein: CAWSVVPAGELFF
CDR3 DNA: TGTGCCTGGAGTGTGGTCCCAGCCGGGGAGCTGTTTTTT

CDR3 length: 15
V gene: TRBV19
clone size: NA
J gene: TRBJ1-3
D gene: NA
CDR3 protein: CASSIGGHSGNTIYF
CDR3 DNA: TGTGCCAGTAGTATTGGAGGACACTCTGGAAACACCATATATTTT

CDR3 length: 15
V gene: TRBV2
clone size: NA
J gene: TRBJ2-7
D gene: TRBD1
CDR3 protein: CASSVTGGKNGEQYF
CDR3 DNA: TGTGCCAGCAGTGTTACAGGGGGCAAAAACGGGGAGCAGTACTTC

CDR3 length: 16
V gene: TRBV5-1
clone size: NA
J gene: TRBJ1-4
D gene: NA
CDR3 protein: CASSSWGSEVNEKLFF
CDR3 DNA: TGCGCCAGCAGCTCCTGGGGGTCGGAAGTTAATGAAAAACTGTTTTTT

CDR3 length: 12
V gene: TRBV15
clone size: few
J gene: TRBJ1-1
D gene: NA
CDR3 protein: CATSSYYTEAFF
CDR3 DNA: TGTGCCACCAGCAGTTACTATACTGAAGCTTTCTTT

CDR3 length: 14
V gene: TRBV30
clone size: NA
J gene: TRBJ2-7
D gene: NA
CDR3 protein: CAWGTGTSVYEQYF
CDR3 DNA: TGTGCCTGGGGGACCGGGACGTCCGTCTACGAGCAGTACTTC

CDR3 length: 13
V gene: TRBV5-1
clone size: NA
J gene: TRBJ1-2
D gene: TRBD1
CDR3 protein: CASSLGQAGGYTF
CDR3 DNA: TGCGCCAGCAGCCTGGGACAGGCGGGTGGCTACACCTTC

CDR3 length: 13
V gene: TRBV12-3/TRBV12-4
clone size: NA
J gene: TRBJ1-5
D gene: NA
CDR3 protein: CASSLKLRQPQHF
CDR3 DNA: TGTGCCAGCAGTTTAAAACTGCGGCAGCCCCAGCATTTT

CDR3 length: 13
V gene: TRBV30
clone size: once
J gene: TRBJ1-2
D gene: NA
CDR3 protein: CAWGSALGYGYTF
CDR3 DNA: TGTGCCTGGGGTTCGGCCCTGGGCTATGGCTACACCTTC

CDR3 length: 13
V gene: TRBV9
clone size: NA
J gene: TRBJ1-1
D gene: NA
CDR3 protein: CASSVEGPTEAFF
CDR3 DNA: TGTGCCAGCAGCGTAGAGGGGCCCACTGAAGCTTTCTTT

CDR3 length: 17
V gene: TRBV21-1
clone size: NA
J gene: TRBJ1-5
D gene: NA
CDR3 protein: CASSNSPDRYSNQPQHF
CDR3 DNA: TGTGCCAGCAGCAATTCCCCGGACAGATATAGCAATCAGCCCCAGCATTTT

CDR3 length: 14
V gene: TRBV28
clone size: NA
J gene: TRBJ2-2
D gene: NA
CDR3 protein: CASSRNREGGELFF
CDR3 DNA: TGTGCCAGCAGTCGTAACAGGGAAGGCGGGGAGCTGTTTTTT

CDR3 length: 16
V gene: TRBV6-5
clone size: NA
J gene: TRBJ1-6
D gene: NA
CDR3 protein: CASSYSSPSGSSPLHF
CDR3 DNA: TGTGCCAGCAGTTACTCCAGCCCATCCGGGAGTTCACCCCTCCACTTT

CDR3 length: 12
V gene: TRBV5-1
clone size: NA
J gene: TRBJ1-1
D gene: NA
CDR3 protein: CASSRGTTEAFF
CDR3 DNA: TGCGCCAGCAGTAGGGGTACCACTGAAGCTTTCTTT

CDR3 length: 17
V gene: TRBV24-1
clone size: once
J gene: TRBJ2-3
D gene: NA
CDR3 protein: CATSEPLPAVGADTQYF
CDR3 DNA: TGTGCCACCAGTGAACCCCTACCCGCCGTGGGGGCAGATACGCAGTATTTT

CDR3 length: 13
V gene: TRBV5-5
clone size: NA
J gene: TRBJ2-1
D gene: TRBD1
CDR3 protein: CASIRTGGNEQFF
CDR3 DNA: TGTGCCAGCATCAGGACAGGGGGTAATGAGCAGTTCTTC

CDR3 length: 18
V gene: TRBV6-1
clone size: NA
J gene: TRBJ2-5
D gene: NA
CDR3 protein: CASSADRLLSRLQETQYF
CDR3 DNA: TGTGCCAGCAGTGCTGACAGGCTCTTGAGTCGGCTGCAAGAGACCCAGTACTTC

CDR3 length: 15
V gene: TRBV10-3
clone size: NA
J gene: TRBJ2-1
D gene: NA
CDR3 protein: CAINSRVSSYNEQFF
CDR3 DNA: TGTGCCATCAACAGCAGAGTAAGCTCCTACAATGAGCAGTTCTTC

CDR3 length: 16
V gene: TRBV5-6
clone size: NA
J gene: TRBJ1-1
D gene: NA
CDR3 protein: CASSSWGRGATPEAFF
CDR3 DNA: TGTGCCAGCAGCTCCTGGGGGAGAGGGGCCACGCCTGAAGCTTTCTTT

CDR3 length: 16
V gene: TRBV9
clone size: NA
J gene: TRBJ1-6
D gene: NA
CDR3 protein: CASRLPLRGYNSPLHF
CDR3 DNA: TGTGCCAGCAGACTTCCCTTGAGGGGATATAATTCACCCCTCCACTTT

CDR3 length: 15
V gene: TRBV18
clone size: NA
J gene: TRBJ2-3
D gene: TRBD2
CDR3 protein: CASSFGLADTDTQYF
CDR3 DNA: TGTGCCAGCTCATTCGGACTAGCGGACACAGATACGCAGTATTTT

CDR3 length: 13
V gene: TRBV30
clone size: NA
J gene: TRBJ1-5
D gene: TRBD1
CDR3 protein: CAWSLSGTGPQHF
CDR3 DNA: TGTGCCTGGAGTTTATCCGGGACAGGGCCCCAGCATTTT

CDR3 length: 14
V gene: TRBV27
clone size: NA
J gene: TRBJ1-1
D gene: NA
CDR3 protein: CASRGTGSGTEAFF
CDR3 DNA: TGTGCCAGCAGAGGGACCGGGAGTGGCACTGAAGCTTTCTTT

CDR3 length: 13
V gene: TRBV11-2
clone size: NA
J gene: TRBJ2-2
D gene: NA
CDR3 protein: CASSHQRSGELFF
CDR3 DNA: TGTGCCAGCAGTCATCAGAGGTCGGGGGAGCTGTTTTTT

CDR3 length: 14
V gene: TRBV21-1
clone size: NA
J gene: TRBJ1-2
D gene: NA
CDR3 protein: CASSYGDYAFGYTF
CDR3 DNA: TGTGCCAGCAGTTATGGGGATTATGCTTTTGGCTACACCTTC

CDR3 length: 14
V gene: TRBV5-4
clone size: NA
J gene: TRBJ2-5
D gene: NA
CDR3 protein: CASSSQGTQETQYF
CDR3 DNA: TGTGCCAGCAGCTCACAGGGTACCCAAGAGACCCAGTACTTC

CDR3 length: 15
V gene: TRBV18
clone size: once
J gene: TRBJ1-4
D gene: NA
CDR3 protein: CASSPYQQGAEKLFF
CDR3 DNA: TGTGCCAGCTCACCCTACCAACAGGGCGCTGAAAAACTGTTTTTT

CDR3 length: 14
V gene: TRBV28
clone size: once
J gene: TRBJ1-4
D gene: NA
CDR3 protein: CASSSPVTNEKLFF
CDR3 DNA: TGTGCCAGCAGTTCTCCGGTTACTAATGAAAAACTGTTTTTT

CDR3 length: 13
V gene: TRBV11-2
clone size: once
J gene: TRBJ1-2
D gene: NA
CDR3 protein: CASSSQTDYGYTF
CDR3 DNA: TGTGCCAGCAGCTCCCAGACAGATTATGGCTACACCTTC

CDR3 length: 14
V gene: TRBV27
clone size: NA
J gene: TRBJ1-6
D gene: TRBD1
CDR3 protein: CASSLYRGNSPLHF
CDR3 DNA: TGTGCCAGCAGTTTATACAGGGGGAATTCACCCCTCCACTTT

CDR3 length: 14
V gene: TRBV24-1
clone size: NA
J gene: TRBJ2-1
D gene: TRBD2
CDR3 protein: CATSAGTSMDEQFF
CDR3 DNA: TGTGCCACCAGTGCTGGGACTAGCATGGATGAGCAGTTCTTC

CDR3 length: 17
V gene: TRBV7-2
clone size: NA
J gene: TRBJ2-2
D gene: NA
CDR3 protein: CASSLSRVTANTGELFF
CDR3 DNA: TGTGCCAGCAGCTTATCCAGGGTAACTGCGAACACCGGGGAGCTGTTTTTT

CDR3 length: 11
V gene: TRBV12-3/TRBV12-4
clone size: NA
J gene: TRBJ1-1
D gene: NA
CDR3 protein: CASSLGTVTFF
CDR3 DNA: TGTGCCAGCAGTTTGGGGACGGTAACTTTCTTT

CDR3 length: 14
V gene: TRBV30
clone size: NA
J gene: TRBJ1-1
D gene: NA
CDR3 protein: CAWSPSGYGGEAFF
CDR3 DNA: TGTGCCTGGAGTCCATCAGGGTACGGGGGTGAAGCTTTCTTT

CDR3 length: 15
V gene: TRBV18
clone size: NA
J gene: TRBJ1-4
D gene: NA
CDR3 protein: CASSPSQGGGEKLFF
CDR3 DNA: TGTGCCAGCTCACCGTCACAGGGTGGGGGTGAAAAACTGTTTTTT

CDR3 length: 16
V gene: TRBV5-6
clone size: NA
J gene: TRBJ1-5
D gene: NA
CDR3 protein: CASSFRLGNSNQPQHF
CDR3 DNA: TGTGCCAGCAGCTTTAGGTTAGGAAATAGCAATCAGCCCCAGCATTTT

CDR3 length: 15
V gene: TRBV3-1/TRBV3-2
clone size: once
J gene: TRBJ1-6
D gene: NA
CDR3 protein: CASSPSRTGSSPLHF
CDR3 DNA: TGTGCCAGCAGCCCCTCACGAACAGGGAGTTCACCCCTCCACTTT

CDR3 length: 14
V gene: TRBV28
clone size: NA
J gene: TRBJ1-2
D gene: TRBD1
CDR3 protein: CASSLHRGNYGYTF
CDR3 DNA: TGTGCCAGCAGTTTACACAGGGGTAACTATGGCTACACCTTC

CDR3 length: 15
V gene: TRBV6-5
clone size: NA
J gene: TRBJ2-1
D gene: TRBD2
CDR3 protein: CASIGTSGPYNEQFF
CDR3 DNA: TGTGCCAGCATAGGGACTAGCGGGCCCTACAATGAGCAGTTCTTC

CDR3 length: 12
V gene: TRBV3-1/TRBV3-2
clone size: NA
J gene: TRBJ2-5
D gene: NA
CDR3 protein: CASSLQAGDQYF
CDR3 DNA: TGTGCCAGCAGCCTTCAGGCTGGGGACCAGTACTTC

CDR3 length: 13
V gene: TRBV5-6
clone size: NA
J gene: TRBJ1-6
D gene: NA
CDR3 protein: CASLDSVGSPLHF
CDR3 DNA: TGTGCCAGCTTGGACAGCGTGGGTTCACCCCTCCACTTT

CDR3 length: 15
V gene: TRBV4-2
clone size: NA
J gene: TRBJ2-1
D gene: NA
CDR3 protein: CASSPLGSSYNEQFF
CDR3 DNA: TGTGCCAGCAGCCCGCTCGGGTCCTCCTACAATGAGCAGTTCTTC

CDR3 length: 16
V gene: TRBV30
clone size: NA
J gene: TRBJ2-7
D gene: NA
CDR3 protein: CAWSVPQGFGNYEQYF
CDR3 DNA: TGTGCCTGGAGTGTTCCCCAGGGTTTCGGGAACTACGAGCAGTACTTC

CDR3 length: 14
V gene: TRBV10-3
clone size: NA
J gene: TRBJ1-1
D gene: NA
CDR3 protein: CAISALNPVAEAFF
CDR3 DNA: TGTGCCATCAGTGCCCTGAACCCGGTGGCTGAAGCTTTCTTT

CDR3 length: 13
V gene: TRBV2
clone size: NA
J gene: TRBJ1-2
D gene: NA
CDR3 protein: CASSERAVYGYTF
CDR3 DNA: TGTGCCAGCAGTGAACGGGCCGTCTATGGCTACACCTTC

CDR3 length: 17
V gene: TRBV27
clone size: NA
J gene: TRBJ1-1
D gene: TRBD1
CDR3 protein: CASSLWGQGERNTEAFF
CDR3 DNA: TGTGCCAGCAGTTTATGGGGACAGGGGGAAAGAAACACTGAAGCTTTCTTT

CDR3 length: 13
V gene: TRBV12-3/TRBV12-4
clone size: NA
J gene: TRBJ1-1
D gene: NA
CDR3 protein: CASRLGQNTEAFF
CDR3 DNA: TGTGCCAGCAGACTTGGCCAGAACACTGAAGCTTTCTTT

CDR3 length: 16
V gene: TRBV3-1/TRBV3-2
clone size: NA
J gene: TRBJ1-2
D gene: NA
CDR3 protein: CASSQFKVITGQGYTF
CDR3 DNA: TGTGCCAGCAGCCAATTCAAGGTGATAACAGGGCAAGGCTACACCTTC

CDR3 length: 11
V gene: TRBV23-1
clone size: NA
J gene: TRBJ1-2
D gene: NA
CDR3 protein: CASSQSFGYTF
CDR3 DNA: TGCGCCAGCAGTCAATCGTTTGGCTACACCTTC

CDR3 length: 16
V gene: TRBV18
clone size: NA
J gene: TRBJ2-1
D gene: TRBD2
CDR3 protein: CASSPTRGSSYNEQFF
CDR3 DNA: TGTGCCAGCTCCCCAACCCGCGGGAGCTCCTACAATGAGCAGTTCTTC

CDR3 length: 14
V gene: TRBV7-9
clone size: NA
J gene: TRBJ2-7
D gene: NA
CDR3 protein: CASSLAGSAYEQYF
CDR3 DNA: TGTGCCAGCAGCTTAGCAGGGTCGGCCTACGAGCAGTACTTC

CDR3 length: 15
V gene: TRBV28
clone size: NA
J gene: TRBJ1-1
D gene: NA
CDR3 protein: CASSFTLIMNTEAFF
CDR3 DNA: TGTGCCAGCAGTTTCACACTGATCATGAACACTGAAGCTTTCTTT

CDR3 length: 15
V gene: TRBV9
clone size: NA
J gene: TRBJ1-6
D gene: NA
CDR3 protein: CASSVGGVDNSPLHF
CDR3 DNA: TGTGCCAGCAGCGTAGGAGGGGTCGATAATTCACCCCTCCACTTT

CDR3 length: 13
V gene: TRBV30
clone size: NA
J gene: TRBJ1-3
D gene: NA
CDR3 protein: CASGLGTGNTIYF
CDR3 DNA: TGTGCCTCAGGTTTGGGCACTGGAAACACCATATATTTT

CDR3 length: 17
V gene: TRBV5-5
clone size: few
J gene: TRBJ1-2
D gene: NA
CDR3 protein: CASSLVDWVPINYGYTF
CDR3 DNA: TGTGCCAGCAGCTTGGTGGATTGGGTGCCTATCAACTATGGCTACACCTTC

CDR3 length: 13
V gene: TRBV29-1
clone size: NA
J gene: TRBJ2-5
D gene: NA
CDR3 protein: CSVETGRRETQYF
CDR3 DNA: TGCAGCGTTGAAACGGGGAGGAGAGAGACCCAGTACTTC